A single sample is the source of the 7 T cell receptor beta chains below, sequenced in a study of blood T cell repertoires in COVID-19. TCRdb's table, derived via immunoSEQ multiplex PCR, lists solely in-frame clones and lacks some. This repertoire shows roughly 53,000 clones, about 87% found once; its top ten account for 2% to 2.5%. The specimen sequenced was peripheral blood. The origin of the receptors is a woman aged 80 or older with COVID-19, enrolled during active disease.

This clone was seen a single time. This chain connects TRBV19 to TRBJ1-1; D not certain. Germline lookup yields CDR1 LNHDA and CDR2 SQIVND (reference sequence). The V end was cut by 0 bases, the J end by 2 bases, with 10 bases between. The CDR3 has 15 amino acids. CDR3 bases: TGTGCCAGTAGTATAGAAGCCGGTCCAAACACTGAAGCTTTCTTT. The encoded protein is CASSIEAGPNTEAFF.

The chain couples TRBV4-1 to TRBJ2-6; possible D gene TRBD2, 5 bases. With 0 bases removed from V and 4 bases from J, the gap between germline ends came to 22 bases. Germline CDR1 and CDR2: MGHRA and YSYEKL. The CDR3 length is 20 residues. CDR3 nucleotides: TGCGCCAGCAGCCAAGATCCCCGGGTCGGAGGAATGGTCGGGGCCAACGTCCTGACTTTC. As protein: CASSQDPRVGGMVGANVLTF.

This chain links TRBV11-2 with TRBJ1-1; D might be TRBD1 (6 bases). In germline, CDR1 is SGHAT, CDR2 FQNNGV. This CDR3 region has 15 residues. Trimming pared 7 bases from V and 6 bases from J, leaving 21 bases between. CDR3 sequence (DNA): TGTGCCAGCACCTGGGGGCAGGCAAGGAGATCTGAAGCTTTCTTT. Amino acids: CASTWGQARRSEAFF.

The chain recombines TRBV18 with TRBJ1-4; D gene ambiguous. Germline loops: CDR1 KGHSH, CDR2 LQKENI. Trimming cost V 3 bases and J 5 bases, with 7 bases left between them. The CDR3 runs 13 residues. Here the CDR3 DNA reads TGTGCCAGCTCACCTTCCCAGAATGAAAAACTGTTTTTT. Translating gives CASSPSQNEKLFF.

CDR3 DNA: TGTGCCGGCAGTCGACAGGGCAATCAGCCCCAGCATTTT. Protein sequence: CAGSRQGNQPQHF. The rearrangement joins TRBV19 to TRBJ1-5; possibly TRBD1 for D (6 bases). V lost 11 bases and J 2 bases, leaving 13 bases between the germline ends. The CDR3 is made up of 13 amino acids. CDR1 LNHDA and CDR2 SQIVND come from the germline V gene (reference sequence).

CDR3 nucleotide sequence: TGTGCCAGCAGTTCTCGGGAAGATCAAGAGACCCAGTACTTC. Amino acids: CASSSREDQETQYF. The chain joins TRBV27 to TRBJ2-5, with TRBD2 as a possible D gene (5 bases). Germline values: CDR1 MNHEY, CDR2 SMNVEV (reference sequence). Deletions cut 4 bases from V and 2 bases from J, with 11 bases between. The CDR3 is made up of 14 amino acids.

This chain links TRBV29-1 with TRBJ2-5; TRBD2 matches 11 bases. Germline values: CDR1 SQVTM, CDR2 ANQGSEA. J gave up 1 base and V 6 bases, and 10 bases lay outside the gene matches. The CDR3 loop spans 16 amino acids. CDR3 amino acids: CSVRGASGRSQETQYF. The CDR3 bases are TGCAGCGTGAGGGGAGCTAGCGGGAGGTCCCAAGAGACCCAGTACTTC.